Listed below are T cell receptor beta chains from one sample, sequenced in a study of cytomegalovirus exposure and HLA in healthy donors. Profiled with immunoSEQ multiplex PCR; TCRdb holds only in-frame clones, not every one. Of some 120,000 clones in the sample, over 65% were seen once. The sample comprised PBMCs. The receptor source for this set is a woman in her thirties or forties in good health and CMV-seronegative. Both conserved end residues are part of each CDR3. Each record gives: J gene, V gene, clone size, D gene, CDR3 protein, CDR3 DNA. The D gene is left open where the match is weak. Clone size appears in some rows only: once, few, many, or a class for an expanded clone.

>TRBJ1-1|TRBV28|-|-
CASSLSVNTEAFF
TGTGCCAGCAGTTTATCGGTGAACACTGAAGCTTTCTTT
>TRBJ1-4|TRBV7-9|-|TRBD1
CSSRYGVRGRRETNEKLFF
TGTTCCAGCAGATACGGGGTGAGGGGGCGCAGAGAAACTAATGAAAAACTGTTTTTT
>TRBJ1-1|TRBV2|-|-
CASSGFLMSQANTEAFF
TGTGCCAGCAGTGGGTTTCTCATGTCCCAGGCGAACACTGAAGCTTTCTTT
>TRBJ2-7|TRBV28|-|TRBD2
CASSLGSSGSYEQYF
TGTGCCAGCAGTTTGGGGTCTAGCGGGAGCTACGAGCAGTACTTC
>TRBJ1-2|TRBV7-2|-|TRBD1
CASSIPEWTGANYGYTF
TGTGCCAGCAGCATCCCAGAGTGGACAGGAGCTAACTATGGCTACACCTTC
>TRBJ2-7|TRBV4-3|-|TRBD2
CASSLRLNLPGTSGFDEQYF
TGCGCCAGCAGCCTACGACTTAACCTTCCCGGGACTAGCGGGTTCGACGAGCAGTACTTC
>TRBJ2-1|TRBV18|-|-
CASSPVLAGAVNEQFF
TGTGCCAGCTCACCGGTACTGGCGGGGGCAGTAAATGAGCAGTTCTTC
>TRBJ2-1|TRBV7-7|-|-
CASSLGGFSEGLYNEQFF
TGTGCTAGCAGCTTAGGCGGATTTAGCGAGGGCCTATACAATGAGCAGTTCTTC
>TRBJ1-4|TRBV5-6|-|-
CASSLDPGREKLFF
TGTGCCAGCAGCTTGGACCCGGGGAGGGAAAAACTGTTTTTT
>TRBJ1-4|TRBV7-9|-|TRBD1
CASSYGTANEKLFF
TGTGCCAGCAGCTACGGGACAGCCAATGAAAAACTGTTTTTT
>TRBJ2-1|TRBV7-2|-|TRBD1
CASNRDRGYNEQFF
TGTGCCAGTAACCGGGACAGGGGCTACAATGAGCAGTTCTTC
>TRBJ1-5|TRBV7-2|-|TRBD1
CASSLGTGLGQPQHF
TGTGCCAGCAGCCTCGGGACAGGGCTTGGTCAGCCCCAGCATTTT
>TRBJ1-5|TRBV28|-|-
CASSSLIQGSHQPQHF
TGTGCCAGCAGTTCCCTTATACAGGGATCCCATCAGCCCCAGCATTTT
>TRBJ2-5|TRBV4-3|-|TRBD1
CASSCRRDRVVFGETQYF
TGCGCCAGCAGCTGTAGACGGGACAGGGTTGTGTTCGGGGAGACCCAGTACTTC
>TRBJ2-1|TRBV15|-|-
CATSAAGTGGAEQFF
TGTGCCACCAGCGCAGCCGGGACTGGGGGTGCGGAGCAGTTCTTC
>TRBJ2-3|TRBV5-1|-|-
CASSLGTTSTDTQYF
TGCGCCAGCAGCCTTGGAACTACTTCCACAGATACGCAGTATTTT
>TRBJ2-1|TRBV4-3|-|-
CASSQETAYNEQFF
TGCGCCAGCAGCCAAGAGACAGCCTACAATGAGCAGTTCTTC
>TRBJ2-7|TRBV28|once|TRBD2
CASSRLPGLAGGLYEQYF
TGTGCCAGCAGTCGACTCCCGGGACTAGCGGGAGGACTATACGAGCAGTACTTC
>TRBJ1-3|TRBV25-1|-|-
CASSASGVWSGNTIYF
TGTGCCAGCAGTGCCTCGGGGGTATGGTCCGGAAACACCATATATTTT
>TRBJ2-3|TRBV28|-|-
CASSLLGLTDTQYF
TGTGCCAGCAGTTTACTTGGGCTCACAGATACGCAGTATTTT
>TRBJ2-3|TRBV11-2|-|TRBD1
CASSPQGASVKDTQYF
TGCGCCAGCAGTCCACAGGGGGCTTCGGTAAAAGATACGCAGTATTTT
>TRBJ1-1|TRBV5-4|few|-
CASSSPDTEAFF
TGTGCCAGCAGCTCTCCAGACACTGAAGCTTTCTTT
>TRBJ2-6|TRBV7-6|-|-
CASSLDLPLSGANVLTF
TGTGCCAGCAGCTTAGATCTTCCCCTCTCTGGGGCCAACGTCCTGACTTTC
>TRBJ2-5|TRBV7-9|-|-
CASSQFGTLQETQYF
TGTGCCAGCAGCCAATTCGGGACTCTACAAGAGACCCAGTACTTC
>TRBJ2-4|TRBV28|-|TRBD2
CASNLAGGPGKNIQYF
TGTGCCAGCAATTTGGCGGGAGGGCCGGGCAAAAACATTCAGTACTTC
>TRBJ2-1|TRBV28|-|-
CASSLPGMNYNEQFF
TGTGCCAGCAGTTTACCAGGGATGAACTACAATGAGCAGTTCTTC
>TRBJ1-1|TRBV6-1|-|-
CASRPLAGNTEAFF
TGTGCCAGCAGACCCCTGGCAGGGAACACTGAAGCTTTCTTT
>TRBJ2-7|TRBV7-2|-|TRBD2
CASSLGLAADYEQYF
TGTGCCAGCAGCTTAGGGCTAGCGGCCGACTACGAGCAGTACTTC
>TRBJ2-1|TRBV5-1|-|-
CASKANPSSYNEQFF
TGCGCCAGCAAGGCTAATCCTAGCTCCTACAATGAGCAGTTCTTC
>TRBJ1-3|TRBV1|once|-
CTSSRNDRGAGNTIYF
TGCACCAGCAGCAGAAACGACAGGGGGGCTGGAAACACCATATATTTT
>TRBJ2-2|TRBV5-6|-|-
CASSLGLAAGTGELFF
TGTGCCAGCAGCTTGGGATTAGCGGCCGGCACCGGGGAGCTGTTTTTT
>TRBJ2-1|TRBV25-1|few|-
CASYEGGPYNEQFF
TGTGCCAGCTACGAGGGGGGGCCCTACAATGAGCAGTTCTTC
>TRBJ2-7|TRBV11-2|-|TRBD2
CASSFWTSGSTDEQYF
TGTGCCAGCAGCTTCTGGACTAGCGGGAGTACCGACGAGCAGTACTTC
>TRBJ2-6|TRBV6-1|-|TRBD1
CASSEWDRGLANGLTF
TGTGCCAGCAGTGAATGGGACAGGGGTCTGGCCAACGGCCTGACTTTC
>TRBJ2-3|TRBV19|-|-
CASRETGRTDTQYF
TGTGCCAGTAGAGAGACAGGTCGCACAGATACGCAGTATTTT
>TRBJ2-7|TRBV2|-|-
CASTEQGSTYEQYF
TGTGCCAGCACCGAACAGGGTTCTACCTACGAGCAGTACTTC
>TRBJ2-2|TRBV27|-|-
CASSRYYRVAGELFF
TGTGCCAGCAGTCGCTACTACAGGGTCGCCGGGGAGCTGTTTTTT
>TRBJ2-7|TRBV5-1|few|-
CASSLGLWGQIYEQYF
TGCGCCAGCAGCTTGGGCCTGTGGGGGCAGATCTACGAGCAGTACTTC
>TRBJ2-2|TRBV11-2|-|TRBD1
CASSRDSGYTGELFF
TGTGCCAGCAGCCGGGACAGCGGTTACACCGGGGAGCTGTTTTTT
>TRBJ2-7|TRBV28|-|TRBD2
CASSFPLAREGEVEQYF
TGTGCCAGCAGTTTCCCATTGGCTCGGGAGGGCGAGGTCGAGCAGTACTTC
>TRBJ2-3|TRBV9|-|-
CASSATWGRGGTDTQYF
TGTGCCAGCAGCGCCACTTGGGGGCGAGGTGGCACAGATACGCAGTATTTT
>TRBJ2-4|TRBV10-1|few|TRBD1
CASSSGQGFSQYF
TGCGCCAGCAGTTCGGGACAGGGTTTCAGTCAGTACTTC
>TRBJ1-1|TRBV7-9|-|-
CASSPPAAGNTEAFF
TGTGCCAGCAGCCCCCCCGCGGCGGGGAACACTGAAGCTTTCTTT
>TRBJ2-1|TRBV9|-|TRBD2
CASSLRTSGSSYNEQFF
TGTGCCAGCAGCCTTCGGACTAGCGGGAGCTCCTACAATGAGCAGTTCTTC
>TRBJ1-1|TRBV28|-|-
CASSLSSGEAEAFF
TGTGCCAGCAGTTTATCTTCGGGGGAAGCTGAAGCTTTCTTT
>TRBJ1-6|TRBV7-2|-|TRBD1
CASSARQGGGSPLHF
TGTGCCAGCAGCGCAAGACAGGGGGGAGGTTCACCCCTCCACTTT
>TRBJ2-5|TRBV7-2|-|TRBD2
CASSSSGSGPQETQYF
TGTGCCAGCAGCTCGAGCGGGAGCGGCCCCCAAGAGACCCAGTACTTC
>TRBJ2-7|TRBV5-1|-|TRBD1
CASGSGQGYEQYF
TGCGCCAGCGGAAGTGGACAGGGCTACGAGCAGTACTTC
>TRBJ1-2|TRBV6-5|-|-
CASSYSSTANYGYTF
TGTGCCAGCAGTTACTCGTCGACAGCTAACTATGGCTACACCTTC
>TRBJ1-3|TRBV11-3|-|-
CASSLAPMYTIYF
TGTGCCAGCAGCTTAGCCCCTATGTACACCATATATTTT
>TRBJ1-5|TRBV6-8|-|TRBD1
CASRGDRGNQPQHF
TGTGCCAGCAGGGGGGACAGGGGGAATCAGCCCCAGCATTTT
>TRBJ1-4|TRBV7-9|-|TRBD1
CASSLGTGTVSEKLFF
TGTGCCAGCAGCTTAGGGACAGGGACCGTCTCTGAAAAACTGTTTTTT
>TRBJ2-7|TRBV6-5|-|TRBD1
CASRTPGQNYEQYF
TGTGCCAGCAGGACGCCGGGACAGAACTACGAGCAGTACTTC
>TRBJ2-7|TRBV27|-|TRBD2
CASSNRAPASSGSYEQYF
TGTGCCAGCAGTAACCGGGCCCCAGCTTCTAGCGGGAGTTACGAGCAGTACTTC
>TRBJ2-2|TRBV7-9|-|TRBD2
CATPGRPNTGELFF
TGTGCCACCCCCGGGAGGCCGAACACCGGGGAGCTGTTTTTT
>TRBJ1-1|TRBV27|-|TRBD1
CASSLLGGNTEAFF
TGTGCCAGCAGTTTACTAGGGGGCAACACTGAAGCTTTCTTT
>TRBJ2-5|TRBV19|-|TRBD2
CASSIMSGRDETQYF
TGTGCCAGTAGTATAATGAGCGGGAGGGATGAGACCCAGTACTTC